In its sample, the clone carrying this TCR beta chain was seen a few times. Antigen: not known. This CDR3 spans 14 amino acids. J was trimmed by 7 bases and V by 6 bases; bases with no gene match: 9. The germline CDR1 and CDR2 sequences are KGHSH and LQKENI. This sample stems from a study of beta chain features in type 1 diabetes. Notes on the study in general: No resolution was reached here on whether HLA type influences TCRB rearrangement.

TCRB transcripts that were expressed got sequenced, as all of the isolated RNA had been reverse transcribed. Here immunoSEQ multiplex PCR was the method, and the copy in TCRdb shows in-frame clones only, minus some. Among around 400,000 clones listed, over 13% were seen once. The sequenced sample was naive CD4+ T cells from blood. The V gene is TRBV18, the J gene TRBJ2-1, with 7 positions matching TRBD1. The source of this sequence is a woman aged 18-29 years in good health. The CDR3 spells CASSSRQGLNEQFF. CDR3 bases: TGTGCCAGCTCTTCCAGACAGGGTCTGAATGAGCAGTTCTTC.